This note documents a single T cell receptor (beta chain) sequence. Its antigen is unknown. The data stem from a study of graft-versus-host responses after intestinal transplantation. Clones were read by immunoSEQ multiplex PCR, and TCRdb kept only the in-frame ones, dropping some. Counted here are roughly 110,000 clones, around 90% occurring once; the ten biggest clones make up 0.2% to 0.25%. CDR1 and CDR2 (germline): SGHAT, FQNNGV. Trimming left V 3 bases short and J 4 bases short, with 10 bases between. CDR3 size: 14 residues. Findings and limits, study-wide: Declines in HvG clones occurring early post-transplant were associated with peak circulating GvH clone levels.

The rearrangement links TRBV11-2 to TRBJ1-3, with D possibly being TRBD1 (6 bases). This specimen consisted of unstimulated CD4+ T cells sorted from spleen or lymph node cells, obtained before transplant. This clonotype was sampled from a human donor who was the organ donor for an intestinal transplant. In DNA form, the CDR3 reads TGTGCCAGCAGCTTGGGGGCGCTCGGAAACACCATATATTTT. This gives the protein CASSLGALGNTIYF.